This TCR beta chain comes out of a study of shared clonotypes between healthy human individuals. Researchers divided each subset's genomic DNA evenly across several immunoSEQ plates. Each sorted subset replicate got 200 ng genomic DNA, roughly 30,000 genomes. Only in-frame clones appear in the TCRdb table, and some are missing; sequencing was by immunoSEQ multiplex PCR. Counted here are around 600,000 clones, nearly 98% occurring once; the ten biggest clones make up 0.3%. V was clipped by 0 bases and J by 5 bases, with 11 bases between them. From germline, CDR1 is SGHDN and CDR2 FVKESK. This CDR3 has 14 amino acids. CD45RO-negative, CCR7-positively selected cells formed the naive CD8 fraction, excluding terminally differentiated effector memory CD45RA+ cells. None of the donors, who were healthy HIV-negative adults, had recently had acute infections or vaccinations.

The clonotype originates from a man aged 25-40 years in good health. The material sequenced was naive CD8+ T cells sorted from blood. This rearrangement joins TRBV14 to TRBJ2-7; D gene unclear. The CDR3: CASSQDAQTHEQYF. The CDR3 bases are TGTGCCAGCAGCCAAGATGCACAGACTCACGAGCAGTACTTC.